The TCR beta chain under discussion was sequenced for a study of technical replicates of blood from a few donors. The table came from immunoSEQ multiplex PCR; TCRdb's copy has only in-frame clones and leaves some out. Of approximately 85,000 clones in the sample, approximately 93% were seen once. V lost 2 bases, J lost 5 bases, and 6 bases lay in between. The CDR3 contains 12 residues. Germline assignment: CDR1 SGHVS and CDR2 FNYEAQ. V gene TRBV7-6 combines with J gene TRBJ1-1, with D uncertain. This sequence originates from a human donor in good health. Sequenced: T cells isolated from PBMCs. The CDR3 is CASSLRGTEAFF. Here the CDR3 DNA reads TGTGCCAGCAGCTTACGGGGAACTGAAGCTTTCTTT.